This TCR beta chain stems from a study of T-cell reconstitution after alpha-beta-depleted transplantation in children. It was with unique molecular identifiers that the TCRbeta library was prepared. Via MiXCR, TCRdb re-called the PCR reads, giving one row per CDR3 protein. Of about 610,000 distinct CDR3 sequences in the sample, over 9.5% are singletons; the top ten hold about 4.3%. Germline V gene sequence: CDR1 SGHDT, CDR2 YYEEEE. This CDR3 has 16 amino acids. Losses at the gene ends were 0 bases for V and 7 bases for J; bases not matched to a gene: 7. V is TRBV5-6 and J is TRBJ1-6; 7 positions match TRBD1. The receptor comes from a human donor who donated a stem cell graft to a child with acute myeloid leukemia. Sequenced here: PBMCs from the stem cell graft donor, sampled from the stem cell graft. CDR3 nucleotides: TGTGCCAGCAGCTTGGGACAGGGAGAGGGGAATTCACCCCTCCACTTT. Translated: CASSLGQGEGNSPLHF.